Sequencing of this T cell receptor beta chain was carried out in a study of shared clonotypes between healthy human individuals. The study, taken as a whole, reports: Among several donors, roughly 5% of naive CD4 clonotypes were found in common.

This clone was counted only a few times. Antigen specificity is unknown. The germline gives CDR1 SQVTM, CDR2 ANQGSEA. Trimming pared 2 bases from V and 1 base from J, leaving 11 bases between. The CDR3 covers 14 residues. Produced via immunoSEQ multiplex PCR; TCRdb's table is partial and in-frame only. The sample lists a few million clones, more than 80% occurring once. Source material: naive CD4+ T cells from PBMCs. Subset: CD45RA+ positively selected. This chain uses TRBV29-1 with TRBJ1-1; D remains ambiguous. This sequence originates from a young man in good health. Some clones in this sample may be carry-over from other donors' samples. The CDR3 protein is CSVEMLRSNTEAFF. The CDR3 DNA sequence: TGCAGCGTTGAAATGTTACGATCGAACACTGAAGCTTTCTTT.